This note documents a single T cell receptor beta chain sequence. Its antigen is currently unknown. The data originate from a study of monozygotic twins with cystic fibrosis. Findings and limits, study-wide: V usage most resembled the co-twin in 13 of 16 pairs. Low clonality (median roughly 0.0095) suggested a mostly naive repertoire.

The CDR3 sequence is 14 residues long. Germline assignment: CDR1 MNHEY and CDR2 SMNVEV (reference sequence). Trimming removed 0 bases at V and 9 bases at J, with 12 bases between. This table comes from immunoSEQ multiplex PCR, and its TCRdb copy is limited to in-frame clones, with some not included. Altogether 34,000 or so clones are present, more than 85% being singletons, with the ten largest covering about 0.89%. This chain links TRBV27 with TRBJ1-5, with D perhaps TRBD1 (5 bases). Sequenced input: blood. This sequence originates from a girl aged 2 to 10 with cystic fibrosis. This CDR3 is CASSLSGDGRPQHF. In DNA form, the CDR3 reads TGTGCCAGCAGTTTATCAGGGGACGGAAGGCCCCAGCATTTT.